The clone carrying this TCR beta chain was counted at least ten times. Its target is unknown. The sample originates from a study of T cell repertoires in cytomegalovirus infection. Study-wide context: Evidence of both CMV infection and a matching HLA type came from public TCR beta signatures. Broader study findings: Cumulative public TCR beta family frequency identified CMV carriers with the relevant HLA. Within the response measured ex vivo, HLA-C-restricted CMV-specific TCR beta clonotypes were dominant.

This CDR3 is 15 amino acids long. The V gene lost 2 bases and the J gene lost 7 bases, with 18 bases spanning the gap. Germline loops: CDR1 SGHRS, CDR2 YFSETQ. TCRdb called the reads again in MiXCR, with one record for every CDR3 protein. The profile covers approximately 140,000 distinct CDR3 sequences, with 5.5% to 7% appearing a single time and approximately 18% taken by the ten largest. The chain joins TRBV5-1 to TRBJ1-2; possibly TRBD1 for D (6 bases). The sequence was obtained from a human donor in good health (CMV status not recorded). Some clones in this sample may be carry-over from other donors' samples. The sequenced sample consisted of PBMCs. CDR3 amino acids: CASSLNAQGTAGYTF. The CDR3 DNA sequence: TGCGCCAGCAGCTTAAATGCACAGGGTACTGCTGGCTACACCTTC.